This is a list of T cell receptor beta chains from one sample in a study of CD8+CD57+ T cells in acquired aplastic anemia. Each CDR3 protein is one row after TCRdb ran MiXCR on the reads. The repertoire holds a few hundred thousand distinct CDR3 sequences, with approximately 51% as singletons. Sequencing input: sorted CD4+, CD8+, or CD8+CD57+ T cells (not recorded which) from PBMCs. The source is a human donor with aplastic anemia. Both conserved end residues are part of each CDR3. D genes are given only for firm matches. For some rows the clone size is stated as once, few or many, or as a class when expanded; others skip it.

j_gene | v_gene | d_gene | abundance | CDR3aa | CDR3nt
TRBJ2-3 | TRBV10-3 | TRBD1 | - | CAIRGGTGRTDTQYF | TGTGCCATCAGGGGCGGGACAGGCCGCACAGATACGCAGTATTTT
TRBJ1-1 | TRBV3-1 | - | - | CASSQVAKNTEAFF | TGTGCCAGCAGCCAAGTTGCCAAGAACACTGAAGCTTTCTTT
TRBJ2-7 | TRBV2 | TRBD2 | - | CASRGTSGSSYEQYF | TGTGCCAGCAGGGGGACTAGCGGGAGCTCCTACGAGCAGTACTTC
TRBJ2-5 | TRBV3-1 | - | few | CASSRSRAFQETQYF | TGTGCCAGCAGCCGAAGTCGGGCTTTCCAAGAGACCCAGTACTTC
TRBJ2-3 | TRBV20-1 | - | - | CSAQRFGGDAQYF | TGCAGTGCTCAGCGCTTCGGAGGAGATGCGCAGTATTTT
TRBJ2-7 | TRBV20-1 | TRBD1 | few | CSATDRGNTYEQYF | TGCAGTGCAACCGACAGGGGAAATACCTACGAGCAGTACTTC
TRBJ1-5 | TRBV12-3/TRBV12-4 | TRBD1 | many | CASSPLSGGISNQPQHF | TGTGCCAGCAGCCCTCTGTCAGGGGGTATCAGCAATCAGCCCCAGCATTTT
TRBJ2-1 | TRBV5-8 | TRBD2 | many | CASSPRATSGVNEQFF | TGTGCCAGCAGCCCGCGGGCGACTAGCGGGGTCAATGAGCAGTTCTTC
TRBJ1-2 | TRBV24-1 | - | - | CATSDFGDGYTF | TGTGCCACCAGTGATTTCGGGGATGGCTACACCTTC
TRBJ2-7 | TRBV7-9 | TRBD1 | - | CASSLAFGDSLYEQYF | TGTGCCAGCAGCTTAGCCTTTGGGGACAGTCTCTACGAGCAGTACTTC
TRBJ1-2 | TRBV12-3/TRBV12-4 | - | - | CASSSPIRNYGYTF | TGTGCCAGCAGTTCCCCTATTCGGAACTATGGCTACACCTTC
TRBJ2-7 | TRBV5-6 | - | many | CASSSSRDEQYF | TGTGCCAGCAGCTCATCCCGTGACGAGCAGTACTTC
TRBJ1-4 | TRBV6-1 | - | many | CASRVSGNEKLFF | TGTGCCAGCAGGGTCAGCGGTAATGAAAAACTGTTTTTT
TRBJ1-1 | TRBV9 | - | many | CASSVDSGEAFF | TGTGCCAGCAGCGTAGATTCAGGTGAAGCTTTCTTT
TRBJ2-5 | TRBV9 | - | - | CASSVTPQETQYF | TGTGCCAGCAGCGTGACACCTCAAGAGACCCAGTACTTC
TRBJ2-2 | TRBV2 | - | few | CASSAQGWTGELFF | TGTGCCAGCAGTGCCCAGGGTTGGACCGGGGAGCTGTTTTTT
TRBJ1-6 | TRBV2 | - | - | CASSRLGGNSPLHF | TGTGCCAGCAGTCGCCTCGGGGGCAATTCACCCCTCCACTTT
TRBJ1-4 | TRBV6-6 | - | many | CASASVQDEKLFF | TGTGCCAGCGCTAGTGTCCAAGACGAAAAACTGTTTTTT
TRBJ2-7 | TRBV7-2 | - | few | CATLATGSYEQYF | TGTGCCACCCTAGCGACAGGGTCCTACGAGCAGTACTTC
TRBJ2-1 | TRBV13 | - | - | CASSFGDTRNEQFF | TGTGCCAGCAGCTTTGGGGATACGAGGAATGAGCAGTTCTTC
TRBJ1-1 | TRBV7-6 | - | - | CASSRQDTRETFF | TGTGCCAGCAGCCGCCAGGACACAAGGGAAACTTTCTTT
TRBJ1-5 | TRBV28 | - | - | CASRGVRFGNQPQHF | TGTGCCAGCAGGGGCGTTAGATTCGGCAATCAGCCCCAGCATTTT
TRBJ2-3 | TRBV15 | TRBD1 | - | CATSREGGDTQYF | TGTGCCACCAGCAGAGAAGGGGGCGATACGCAGTATTTT
TRBJ2-3 | TRBV20-1 | TRBD2 | - | CSARGPGGASGGPWDTQYF | TGCAGTGCTAGAGGTCCGGGGGGGGCAAGCGGGGGGCCGTGGGATACGCAGTATTTT
TRBJ1-6 | TRBV3-1 | - | few | CASSRTMTGSSYNSPLHF | TGTGCCAGCAGCCGAACTATGACAGGTAGCTCCTATAATTCACCCCTCCACTTT
TRBJ2-7 | TRBV9 | - | - | CASSPPYEQYF | TGTGCCAGCAGCCCTCCCTACGAGCAGTACTTT
TRBJ1-4 | TRBV7-9 | - | many | CASRPNPGRITNEKLFF | TGTGCCAGCAGACCGAACCCGGGACGGATAACTAATGAAAAACTGTTTTTT
TRBJ1-2 | TRBV29-1 | TRBD1 | - | CSVATGRYGYTF | TGCAGCGTGGCGACAGGGCGGTATGGCTACACCTTC
TRBJ1-2 | TRBV7-9 | TRBD1 | many | CASSFPQDRGEIYTF | TGTGCCAGCAGCTTTCCCCAGGACAGGGGGGAGATCTACACCTTC
TRBJ2-5 | TRBV29-1 | - | - | CSVADSRETQYF | TGCAGCGTTGCGGACAGCCGGGAGACCCAGTACTTC
TRBJ2-2 | TRBV6-5 | TRBD2 | few | CASTHSSGGARAGELFF | TGTGCCAGCACCCATTCTAGCGGGGGGGCCCGAGCCGGGGAGCTGTTTTTT
TRBJ2-5 | TRBV7-2 | - | - | CASSLNQGGETQYF | TGTGCCAGCAGCTTAAATCAGGGGGGAGAGACCCAGTACTTC
TRBJ1-1 | TRBV24-1 | - | few | CATRWNTEAFF | TGTGCCACCAGGTGGAACACTGAAGCTTTCTTT
TRBJ2-3 | TRBV20-1 | TRBD1 | - | CSARGQITDTQYF | TGCAGTGCTAGGGGACAGATCACAGATACGCAGTATTTT
TRBJ2-7 | TRBV20-1 | - | - | CSASPEAFEQYF | TGCAGTGCTAGCCCCGAGGCGTTCGAGCAGTACTTC
TRBJ1-3 | TRBV2 | - | - | CASGTTGNTIYF | TGTGCCAGCGGGACAACTGGAAACACCATATATTTT
TRBJ2-3 | TRBV5-1 | TRBD2 | many | CASSLDAGGADTQYF | TGCGCCAGCAGCTTGGATGCGGGGGGGGCAGATACGCAGTATTTT
TRBJ1-5 | TRBV6-5 | - | few | CASSYWVDQPQHF | TGTGCCAGCAGTTACTGGGTCGATCAGCCTCAGCATTTT
TRBJ1-2 | TRBV20-1 | TRBD1 | many | CSARVKMTGGDGYTF | TGCAGTGCTAGAGTGAAAATGACAGGGGGCGACGGCTACACCTTC
TRBJ1-4 | TRBV20-1 | - | - | CSASDSGGEKLFF | TGCAGTGCTAGTGACAGTGGGGGGGAAAAACTGTTTTTT
TRBJ2-7 | TRBV20-1 | TRBD1 | - | CSAIDRGLFYEQYF | TGCAGTGCTATAGACAGGGGCCTATTCTACGAGCAGTACTTC
TRBJ2-1 | TRBV11-1 | - | few | CASSPSRTVYNGQFF | TGTGCCAGCAGCCCTTCACGGACGGTTTACAATGGGCAGTTCTTC
TRBJ1-1 | TRBV7-9 | - | - | CASSAQGWGTEAFF | TGTGCCAGCAGCGCGCAGGGTTGGGGCACTGAAGCTTTCTTT
TRBJ1-3 | TRBV19 | - | - | CASTSAAEGGLGGNTIYF | TGTGCCAGTACCTCGGCGGCCGAGGGCGGCCTTGGCGGAAACACCATATATTTT
TRBJ1-2 | TRBV9 | - | - | CASSVKDYGYTF | TGTGCCAGCAGCGTCAAGGACTATGGCTACACCTTC
TRBJ1-2 | TRBV9 | - | - | CASSPLANYGHTF | TGTGCCAGCAGCCCGTTAGCTAACTATGGCCACACCTTC
TRBJ2-2 | TRBV18 | - | - | CASSPQQNTGELFF | TGTGCCAGCTCTCCCCAGCAGAACACCGGGGAGCTGTTTTTT
TRBJ2-3 | TRBV2 | TRBD2 | many | CARKGRESSTDTQYF | TGTGCCAGGAAGGGGAGGGAATCTAGCACAGATACGCAGTATTTT
TRBJ1-6 | TRBV2 | TRBD1 | many | CASSDDRVTNSPLHF | TGTGCCAGCAGTGATGACAGGGTTACGAATTCACCCCTCCACTTT
TRBJ1-1 | TRBV15 | - | many | CATSRGGGRMNTEAFF | TGTGCCACCAGCAGAGGGGGGGGACGGATGAACACTGAAGCTTTCTTT
TRBJ1-1 | TRBV7-9 | - | - | CASSVLRGNTEAFF | TGTGCCAGCAGCGTCCTACGGGGGAACACTGAAGCTTTCTTT
TRBJ2-3 | TRBV11-3 | TRBD1 | many | CASSANRDSGVYF | TGTGCCAGCAGCGCTAACCGGGACAGTGGCGTTTATTTT
TRBJ2-7 | TRBV20-1 | TRBD2 | - | CSARAGEHSLHQF | TGCAGTGCTAGGGCGGGGGAACACAGCCTGCACCAGTTC
TRBJ2-7 | TRBV7-8 | TRBD1 | - | CASSATRTGRYEQYF | TGTGCCAGCAGCGCGACGCGGACAGGGCGGTACGAGCAGTACTTC
TRBJ2-5 | TRBV19 | TRBD2 | once | CATGGLAGGPAETQYF | TGTGCCACCGGGGGCCTAGCGGGGGGGCCGGCAGAGACCCAGTACTTC
TRBJ2-6 | TRBV29-1 | - | - | CSVERSISGANVLTF | TGCAGCGTTGAAAGGTCGATCTCTGGGGCCAACGTCCTGACTTTC
TRBJ1-5 | TRBV3-1 | - | many | CASSQGYNQPQHF | TGTGCCAGCAGCCAAGGGTACAATCAGCCCCAGCATTTT